This entry features one T cell receptor beta chain sequence. This sample was included in a study of blood T cell repertoires in COVID-19. Study-level background: The origin of the acute and convalescent COVID-19 samples was the United States, Italy and Spain.

This CDR3 comprises 13 residues. Germline CDR1 is SGHDN and CDR2 is FVKESK. Trimming left V 1 base short and J 8 bases short, with 11 bases between. Repertoires were generated with immunoSEQ multiplex PCR, while TCRdb's copy carries only in-frame clones and drops some. The data show approximately 61,000 clones, with 70% to 85% seen just once and around 6% held by the top ten. This chain connects TRBV14 to TRBJ1-2; a weak D match, TRBD1 (5 bases). The clonotype comes from a woman in her seventies with acute or convalescent COVID-19. The specimen sequenced was peripheral blood. The CDR3 coding sequence is TGTGCCAGCAGCCAAGTTCAGGGTGACGGCTACACCTTC. Translated: CASSQVQGDGYTF.